Below are 24 T cell receptor beta chains sequenced from a single sample in a study of blood T cell repertoires in COVID-19. The repertoire was sequenced with immunoSEQ multiplex PCR; TCRdb's copy has only in-frame clones and lacks some. The repertoire consists of approximately 46,000 clones, with about nine tenths occurring once and the leading ten covering roughly 15%. Source material: peripheral blood. The receptors come from a man aged 60-69 years with active or convalescent COVID-19.

The chain joins TRBV30 to TRBJ2-3; 7 bases are a match to TRBD2. Germline CDR1 and CDR2: GTSNPN and SVGIG (reference sequence). The V segment lost 0 bases and the J segment 6 bases; nucleotides outside the gene matches: 3. This CDR3 spans 13 amino acids. This chain's CDR3 is CAWSVRGVDTQYF. As DNA, the CDR3 is TGTGCCTGGAGTGTACGGGGGGTGGATACGCAGTATTTT.

This clone was recorded once. The V gene is TRBV6-1, the J gene TRBJ1-5; no definite D call. V lost 2 bases and J 9 bases, leaving 11 bases between the germline ends. Per germline, CDR1 MNHNS and CDR2 SASEGT. The CDR3 consists of 13 residues. The CDR3 bases are TGTGCCAGCAGTGAAAATCGAAGCGGGCCCCAGCATTTT. Translating it yields CASSENRSGPQHF.

The V call is TRBV4-3, the J call TRBJ1-4; weak D call: TRBD1 (6 bases). Germline CDR1 LGHNA, CDR2 YSLEER. V lost 4 bases, J lost 8 bases, and 20 bases lay in between. This CDR3 has 16 residues. CDR3 in DNA: TGCGCCAGCAGCCCTATAATATCAGGGGTCGGAGAAAAACTGTTTTTT. Translating gives CASSPIISGVGEKLFF.

The chain uses TRBV2 and TRBJ1-5; the D gene is possibly TRBD1 (5 bases). The V end was cut by 7 bases, the J end by 4 bases, with 11 bases between. The CDR3 spans 13 residues. Germline CDR1 is SNHLY and CDR2 is FYNNEI. CDR3 region: CASIREGNQPQHF. The CDR3 DNA follows: TGTGCCAGCATACGGGAGGGGAATCAGCCCCAGCATTTT.

The chain carries TRBV18 and TRBJ1-1; D is undetermined. This CDR3 region has 15 residues. In germline, CDR1 is KGHSH, CDR2 LQKENI. Trimming pared 2 bases from V and 1 base from J, leaving 11 bases between. The CDR3 nucleotides are TGTGCCAGCTCACCAAGAGGAACGGCGAACACTGAAGCTTTCTTT. Amino acid sequence: CASSPRGTANTEAFF.

V usage is TRBV30 and J usage is TRBJ1-3; unclear D gene. The germline CDR1 and CDR2 sequences are GTSNPN and SVGIG (reference sequence). The CDR3 is 13 residues long. V lost 1 base to trimming and J lost 2 bases, with 6 bases between them. The CDR3 DNA reads as TGTGCCTGGAGTGGGCAGACTGGAAACACCATATATTTT. It yields the protein CAWSGQTGNTIYF.

J is TRBJ1-2 and V is TRBV5-1, with D hard to call. Trimming left V 0 bases short and J 5 bases short, with 8 bases between. CDR1 is SGHRS and CDR2 is YFSETQ in the germline V gene. CDR3 length equals 13 residues. CDR3 in amino acids: CASSLDTNYGYTF. CDR3 sequence (DNA): TGCGCCAGCAGCTTGGACACGAATTATGGCTACACCTTC.

The rearrangement uses TRBV21-1 and TRBJ2-2; the D call of TRBD1 is as the table states it, not checked on the DNA. TRBV21-1 is a pseudogene locus. The CDR3 length is 16 residues. The CDR3 here is CASSKPGQSNTGELFF. The CDR3, as DNA: TGTGCCAGCAGCAAACCGGGACAGTCGAACACCGGGGAGCTGTTTTTT.

The chain couples TRBV5-4 to TRBJ2-3, with TRBD1 matching over 7 bases. This CDR3 has 13 residues. Germline V gives CDR1 SGHNT, CDR2 YYREEE (reference sequence). Trimming cost V 1 base and J 7 bases; bases outside gene matches: 3. CDR3 nucleotide sequence: TGTGCCAGCAGCTTGCAGGGGGAGCATACGCAGTATTTT. Amino acids: CASSLQGEHTQYF.

The CDR3: CASSLFQGAKNIQYF. CDR3 coding DNA: TGTGCCAGCAGCCTTTTCCAGGGCGCCAAAAACATTCAGTACTTC. The chain is built from TRBV11-1 and TRBJ2-4; D perhaps matches TRBD1 (5 bases). V lost 5 bases and J lost 1, with 12 bases in between. The CDR3 contains 15 residues. Germline values: CDR1 SGHAT, CDR2 FQDESV (reference sequence).

This chain uses TRBV29-1 with TRBJ1-1, with a possible D match to TRBD1 (5 bases). V was pared by 3 bases and J by 4 bases, with 15 bases between. Per the germline V gene, CDR1 is SQVTM and CDR2 is ANQGSEA. This CDR3 region has 14 residues. CDR3 region: CSVEVGRETTEAFF. The CDR3 region has the DNA TGCAGCGTTGAGGTGGGACGGGAGACCACTGAAGCTTTCTTT.

The chain combines TRBV5-4 with TRBJ2-1, with a tentative D call TRBD1 (6 bases). V gave up 3 bases and J gave up 0 bases, with 10 bases separating them. This CDR3 is built from 15 residues. In germline, CDR1 is SGHNT, CDR2 YYREEE (reference sequence). The CDR3 loop is CASSWGRSSYNEQFF. CDR3 DNA sequence: TGTGCCAGCAGCTGGGGGCGGAGCTCCTACAATGAGCAGTTCTTC.

The gene calls are TRBV2 and TRBJ1-5; TRBD1 matches at 7 bases. Germline trimming cut 5 bases from V and 4 bases from J; bases unmatched to any gene: 5. This CDR3 region has 14 residues. Germline assignment: CDR1 SNHLY and CDR2 FYNNEI. CDR3 in amino acids: CASSPLQGNQPQHF. The CDR3 DNA is TGTGCCAGCAGTCCTTTACAGGGGAATCAGCCCCAGCATTTT. Full variable domain (remainder filled in from reference TRBV2 and TRBJ1-5): EPEVTQTPSHQVTQMGQEVILRCVPISNHLYFYWYRQILGQKVEFLVSFYNNEISEKSEIFDDQFSVERPDGSNFTLKIRSTKLEDSAMYFCASSPLQGNQPQHFGDGTRLSIL.

The CDR3 nucleotides are TGTGCCAGCAGCCAAGAACAGGGGAATCAGCCCCAGCATTTT. It translates to CASSQEQGNQPQHF. This chain links TRBV3-1 (or the pseudogene TRBV3-2) with TRBJ1-5; 7 positions match TRBD1. The germline V gene encodes CDR1 LGHDT and CDR2 YNNKEL (reference sequence). This CDR3 has 14 residues. J lost 4 bases, V lost 0 bases, and 0 bases had no gene match.

The CDR3 loop reads CASSYGGFGTDTQYF. The DNA for the CDR3 is TGTGCCAGCAGTTACGGGGGGTTCGGTACAGATACGCAGTATTTT. This rearrangement joins TRBV3-1 (or the pseudogene TRBV3-2) to TRBJ2-3, with 7 bases fitting TRBD2. The V segment lost 6 bases and the J segment 3 bases; nucleotides outside the gene matches: 9. The germline CDR1 and CDR2 sequences are LGHDT and YNNKEL (reference sequence). The CDR3 runs to 15 residues.

This clone has a handful of counts. This rearrangement joins TRBV7-8 to TRBJ1-1; D unresolved. Looked up from germline, CDR1 is SGHVS and CDR2 is FQNEAQ. This CDR3 is 13 amino acids long. Trimming left V 5 bases short and J 0 bases short, with 7 bases between. The CDR3 coding sequence is TGTGCCAGCAGCGAGTTGATGAACACTGAAGCTTTCTTT. This gives the protein CASSELMNTEAFF.

The rearrangement links TRBV7-9 to TRBJ2-3, with a possible D match to TRBD2 (6 bases). CDR1 is SEHNR and CDR2 is FQNEAQ in the germline V gene (reference sequence). Trimming took off 5 bases at V and 0 bases at J, with 12 bases between the two ends. This CDR3 has 15 residues. The CDR3 loop is CASSPPSASTDTQYF. The CDR3 region has the DNA TGTGCCAGCAGCCCCCCTAGCGCCAGCACAGATACGCAGTATTTT.

This clone is judged medium-sized. The chain uses TRBV5-1 and TRBJ1-3; tentatively, D is TRBD1 (6 bases). Germline values: CDR1 SGHRS, CDR2 YFSETQ. Deletions cut 0 bases from V and 1 base from J, with 11 bases between. The CDR3 runs to 16 residues. CDR3 in amino acids: CASSLDRASSGNTIYF. DNA of the CDR3: TGCGCCAGCAGCTTGGACAGGGCAAGTTCTGGAAACACCATATATTTT.

This clone was picked up a small number of times. V gene TRBV5-5 combines with J gene TRBJ2-5; 12 nucleotides match TRBD2. The germline V gene encodes CDR1 SGHKS and CDR2 YYEKEE (reference sequence). The CDR3 extends over 16 amino acids. The V segment lost 0 bases and the J segment 4 bases; nucleotides outside the gene matches: 4. Written as DNA, the CDR3 is TGTGCCAGCAGCTTGGAACTAGCGGGGGGAAGAGAGACCCAGTACTTC. Protein product: CASSLELAGGRETQYF.

The count of this clone is one. J is TRBJ1-3 and V is TRBV5-1, with a possible D match to TRBD1 (6 bases). Germline CDR1 is SGHRS and CDR2 is YFSETQ. V lost 4 bases and J 4 bases, leaving 18 bases between the germline ends. This CDR3 comprises 16 residues. This chain's CDR3 is CASSLVTGTWGNTIYF. CDR3 in DNA: TGCGCCAGCAGCCTGGTAACAGGGACCTGGGGAAACACCATATATTTT.

The CDR3 nucleotides are TGTGCCAGCAGAGCCCAGGGTGAAGGCTATGGCTACACCTTC. Translated: CASRAQGEGYGYTF. The chain carries TRBV7-9 and TRBJ1-2, with TRBD1 as a possible D gene (5 bases). The germline CDR1 and CDR2 sequences are SEHNR and FQNEAQ (reference sequence). The CDR3 contains 14 residues. V lost 6 bases, J lost 4 bases, and 15 bases lay in between.

The rearrangement joins TRBV5-5 to TRBJ1-2; TRBD1 agrees at 10 bases. Germline loops: CDR1 SGHKS, CDR2 YYEKEE (reference sequence). CDR3 size: 14 residues. Losses at the gene ends were 5 bases for V and 7 bases for J; bases not matched to a gene: 8. This CDR3 is CASSPTGGAVGYTF. Written as DNA, the CDR3 is TGTGCCAGCAGTCCGACAGGGGGCGCGGTTGGCTACACCTTC.

V and J are TRBV25-1 and TRBJ2-1, with TRBD1 identical over 7 bases. The CDR3 runs 14 residues. In germline, CDR1 is MGHDK, CDR2 SYGVNS. Trimming removed 6 bases from V and 6 bases from J; junction bases left unmatched: 8. The CDR3 protein is CASRGGQGSNEQFF. The CDR3, as DNA: TGTGCCAGCAGAGGGGGCCAGGGGAGCAATGAGCAGTTCTTC.

The chain has TRBV29-1 and TRBJ1-4; 8 bases map to TRBD1. The CDR3 length is 14 residues. With 7 bases clipped from V and 3 bases from J, the junction kept 7 bases outside the gene matches. The V gene's germline CDR1 is SQVTM and CDR2 ANQGSEA. CDR3 bases: TGCAGCGGACGGACGGGACAGGCTAATGAAAAACTGTTTTTT. Protein: CSGRTGQANEKLFF. Variable domain in full (rest from reference TRBV29-1 and TRBJ1-4): SAVISQKPSRDICQRGTSLTIQCQVDSQVTMMFWYRQQPGQSLTLIATANQGSEATYESGFVIDKFPISRPNLTFSTLTVSNMSPEDSSIYLCSGRTGQANEKLFFGSGTQLSVL.